A single sample gave rise to the 27 T cell receptor beta chains below, sequenced in a study of blood T cells in healthy people across ages (dated by TCRdb to between 2014 and 2016). The method behind the library was 5' RACE. A second PCR of about 6 to 11 cycles was run with a J-beta primer mix and a sample-barcoded 5' primer. The public reads were reprocessed in TCRdb via fastp at Q25 and MiXCR, keeping in-frame beta chains. Entries that share a CDR3 protein sequence are merged under the most common genes and DNA. A total of some 1,800,000 distinct CDR3 sequences appear in this sample, around 42% of them only once. The ten largest clones add up to 23% of the sample. Material: blood. All receptors come from a human donor in good health.

This clonotype was picked up many times. The J gene is TRBJ2-5, the V gene TRBV6-2 or TRBV6-3, with 13 bases matching TRBD2. After removal of 2 bases from V and 3 bases from J, the junction contained 3 bases not matched to a gene. Germline lookup yields CDR1 MNHEY and CDR2 SVGEGT. This CDR3 is 16 amino acids long. CDR3 nucleotide sequence: TGTGCCAGCAGTTACGGTGGGACTAGCGGGAAAGAGACCCAGTACTTC. This translates into CASSYGGTSGKETQYF.

The V and J genes are TRBV18 and TRBJ1-1; TRBD1 is a possible D gene (5 bases). The CDR3 covers 14 residues. Trimming took off 4 bases at V and 5 bases at J, with 14 bases between the two ends. Germline V gene lookup returns CDR1 KGHSH and CDR2 LQKENI. The CDR3: CASSLFRGETEAFF. In DNA form, the CDR3 reads TGTGCCAGCTCACTTTTTCGGGGGGAGACTGAAGCTTTCTTT.

V and J are TRBV5-8 and TRBJ1-2, with D uncertain. Trimming left V 4 bases short and J 4 bases short, with 20 bases between. CDR3 length: 16 amino acids. The germline V gene has CDR1 SGHTS and CDR2 YDEGEE. CDR3 protein: CASSQTDGRLIYGYTF. In DNA form, the CDR3 reads TGTGCCAGCAGCCAGACGGACGGGAGGTTGATCTATGGCTACACCTTC.

This clonotype was found a few times. The chain has TRBV9 and TRBJ2-7; 7 bases match TRBD1. Germline values: CDR1 SGDLS, CDR2 YYNGEE. The CDR3 consists of 14 residues. The ends lost 4 bases at V and 3 bases at J; junction bases unmatched: 7. The CDR3 DNA is TGTGCCAGCAGCACAAACTCAGGGGGCTACGAGCAGTACTTC. Amino acids: CASSTNSGGYEQYF.

This clonotype was picked up one time. The chain carries TRBV10-2 and TRBJ1-2; D unresolved. Germline V gene lookup returns CDR1 WSHSY and CDR2 SAAADI. The length of the CDR3 is 13 residues. Trimming took 4 bases from V and 2 from J, leaving 8 bases between them. The CDR3 loop is CASSGPGNYGYTF. CDR3 nucleotide sequence: TGCGCCAGCAGTGGCCCGGGGAACTATGGCTACACCTTC.

This clonotype was seen only a few times. This sequence joins TRBV25-1 and TRBJ2-1; TRBD2 matches 8 bases. The CDR3 contains 16 residues. The V gene's germline CDR1 is MGHDK and CDR2 SYGVNS. V shed 3 bases and J 2 bases; nucleotides not matched to a gene: 6. The CDR3 DNA reads TGTGCCAGCAGTGAGATCGGGGGGGGCACCTACAATGAGCAGTTCTTC. This encodes CASSEIGGGTYNEQFF.

The rearrangement links TRBV11-1 to TRBJ2-1; possible D gene TRBD1, 5 bases. The CDR3 is 13 residues long. The germline V gene has CDR1 SGHAT and CDR2 FQDESV (reference sequence). V was trimmed by 1 base and J by 8 bases, leaving 9 bases between them. CDR3 in DNA: TGTGCCAGCAGCTTAGTGTACAGGCATGAGCAGTTCTTC. This encodes CASSLVYRHEQFF. Using reference TRBV11-1 and TRBJ2-1 for the parts outside the CDR3, the full variable domain is EAEVAQSPRYKITEKSQAVAFWCDPISGHATLYWYRQILGQGPELLVQFQDESVVDDSQLPKDRFSAERLKGVDSTLKIQPAELGDSAMYLCASSLVYRHEQFFGPGTRLTVL.

Ten or more counts support this clonotype. This chain joins TRBV5-5 and TRBJ2-1, with TRBD2 matching over 7 bases. This CDR3 region has 12 residues. The junction had 3 bases not matched to a gene; V was cut back by 4 bases and J by 8 bases. CDR1 is SGHKS and CDR2 is YYEKEE in the germline V gene (reference sequence). The CDR3 DNA follows: TGTGCCAGCAGCAGGGAGGGGTATGAGCAGTTCTTC. This encodes CASSREGYEQFF.

The CDR3 nucleotides read TGTGCCAGCAGCCAAAGCTATGATCAGCCCCAGCATTTT. This encodes CASSQSYDQPQHF. The genes are TRBV4-2 and TRBJ1-5; D unresolved. The CDR3 is made up of 13 amino acids. Germline lookup yields CDR1 LGHNA and CDR2 YNFKEQ. Trimming removed 2 bases at V and 5 bases at J, with 7 bases between.

This clonotype turned up a few times. This chain connects TRBV7-9 to TRBJ2-3; D perhaps matches TRBD2 (5 bases). Between the trimmed V and J ends, which lost 5 bases and 1 base, there was a span of 10 bases. Per germline, CDR1 SEHNR and CDR2 FQNEAQ (reference sequence). The CDR3 spans 14 residues. CDR3 protein: CASSTRGGTDTQYF. DNA for the CDR3: TGTGCCAGCAGCACACGGGGAGGCACAGATACGCAGTATTTT.

The J gene is TRBJ2-7, the V gene TRBV4-1; TRBD1 might be the D (5 bases). Deletions cut 1 base from V and 5 bases from J, with 15 bases between. The CDR3 is made up of 15 amino acids. Germline lookup yields CDR1 MGHRA and CDR2 YSYEKL. The CDR3 DNA is TGCGCCAGCAGCCAAGTGCAGGGCCCCACTGACGAGCAGTACTTC. Its translation is CASSQVQGPTDEQYF.

The chain couples TRBV29-1 to TRBJ2-7; TRBD2 matches 7 bases. The CDR3 has 13 residues. Trimming removed 3 bases from V and 5 bases from J; junction bases left unmatched: 7. Germline CDR1 SQVTM, CDR2 ANQGSEA. This CDR3 is CSVDRGGLDEQYF. Here the CDR3 DNA reads TGCAGCGTTGACCGCGGGGGTCTTGACGAGCAGTACTTC.

In regard to this clonotype: One end of the junction fails to match germline, which may point to a read error. The V and J genes are TRBV15 and TRBJ2-7, with 8 positions matching TRBD1. There are 15 residues in the CDR3. Looked up from germline, CDR1 is LNHNV and CDR2 is YYDKDF (reference sequence). CDR3 protein: CATGREAGGFHEQYF. The CDR3 DNA reads as TGTGCCACCGGCAGAGAGGCAGGGGGCTTTCACGAGCAGTACTTC.

The CDR3 sequence is CSADSWQGEQYF. Here the CDR3 DNA reads TGCAGCGCCGACAGTTGGCAGGGCGAGCAGTACTTC. V gene TRBV29-1 combines with J gene TRBJ2-7; possible D gene TRBD1, 5 bases. With 7 bases removed from V and 6 bases from J, the gap between germline ends came to 16 bases. There are 12 residues in the CDR3. Germline V lookup: CDR1 SQVTM, CDR2 ANQGSEA.

This clonotype was found a few times. This chain connects TRBV10-3 to TRBJ2-7; D is unclear. CDR1 is ENHRY and CDR2 is SYGVKD in the germline V gene. The length of the CDR3 is 14 residues. Deletions cut 0 bases from V and 0 bases from J, with 6 bases between. CDR3 nucleotides: TGTGCCATCAGTGAGTCCTGGGTCTCCTACGAGCAGTACTTC. It yields the protein CAISESWVSYEQYF.

This clonotype was detected many times. The CDR3 DNA reads TGTGCCAGCAGCCCGCTAGGCCCCGGGGAGCTGTTTTTT. The encoded protein is CASSPLGPGELFF. The V gene is TRBV12-3 or TRBV12-4, the J gene TRBJ2-2; D unresolved. With 6 bases removed from V and 6 bases from J, the gap between germline ends came to 11 bases. The CDR3 has 13 amino acids.

As to this clonotype: One end of the junction is discordant with germline, which a read error may explain. The rearrangement links TRBV12-3 or TRBV12-4 to TRBJ2-3, with D possibly matching TRBD1 (6 bases). The CDR3 sequence is 13 residues long. This CDR3 reads CAGSLGQRDTQYF. The DNA of the CDR3 is TGTGCCGGCAGTTTAGGACAGAGGGATACGCAGTATTTT.

This clonotype was observed a few times. This chain connects TRBV20-1 to TRBJ2-5; maybe TRBD2 (6 bases). Between the trimmed V and J ends, which lost 0 bases and 4 bases, there was a span of 12 bases. CDR1 and CDR2 (germline): DFQATT, SNEGSKA (reference sequence). This CDR3 contains 14 residues. The CDR3: CSAREGRGGETQYF. The CDR3 bases are TGCAGTGCTAGAGAGGGTCGGGGAGGAGAGACCCAGTACTTC.

This clonotype was observed at least ten times. The rearrangement uses TRBV29-1 and TRBJ1-2, with TRBD1 as a possible D gene (6 bases). The germline V gene encodes CDR1 SQVTM and CDR2 ANQGSEA. V was cut by 5 bases and J by 7 bases, with 14 bases left in between. The CDR3 runs 12 residues. CDR3 nucleotide sequence: TGCAGCGTTATGACAGGAAGGGGTGGCTACACCTTC. Its protein is CSVMTGRGGYTF. Complete variable domain (other parts from reference TRBV29-1 and TRBJ1-2): SAVISQKPSRDICQRGTSLTIQCQVDSQVTMMFWYRQQPGQSLTLIATANQGSEATYESGFVIDKFPISRPNLTFSTLTVSNMSPEDSSIYLCSVMTGRGGYTFGSGTRLTVV.

The gene calls are TRBV29-1 and TRBJ2-4; D call uncertain. Trimming stripped 0 bases from V and 0 bases from J, with 12 bases between. Germline CDR1 reads SQVTM; CDR2 reads ANQGSEA. The CDR3 has 16 residues. The CDR3 loop reads CSVEDWTSLAKNIQYF. CDR3 nucleotide sequence: TGCAGCGTTGAAGATTGGACCAGCCTAGCCAAAAACATTCAGTACTTC.

The gene calls are TRBV12-3 or TRBV12-4 and TRBJ2-7, with D unclear. The CDR3 contains 13 residues. V was clipped by 5 bases and J by 2 bases, with 10 bases between them. Here the CDR3 reads CASSPARAYEQYF. CDR3 sequence (DNA): TGTGCCAGCAGTCCTGCACGAGCCTACGAGCAGTACTTC.

This clonotype has only a few counts. The rearrangement joins TRBV5-5 to TRBJ2-2, with 9 bases that match TRBD1. Germline CDR1 and CDR2: SGHKS and YYEKEE (reference sequence). After removal of 2 bases from V and 3 bases from J, the junction contained 11 bases not matched to a gene. CDR3 length equals 18 residues. CDR3 sequence: CASSFSHPGQGYTGELFF. DNA of the CDR3: TGTGCCAGCAGCTTCTCACATCCGGGACAGGGATACACCGGGGAGCTGTTTTTT.

The chain uses TRBV5-1 and TRBJ2-5; D gene uncertain. The last part of the DNA fits TRBJ2-7 better; the J call may be wrong. The CDR3 contains 13 residues. Germline-derived CDR1 and CDR2 are SGHRS and YFSETQ. The DNA of the CDR3 is TGCGCCAGCAGCTTGGGGAAGAACTACGAGCAGTACTTC. Its protein is CASSLGKNYEQYF.

This clonotype was seen only a few times. This chain connects TRBV7-2 to TRBJ1-1; 11 bases fit TRBD1. The V gene's germline CDR1 is SGHTA and CDR2 FQGNSA. V trimming: 4 bases; J trimming: 10 bases; junction bases outside the gene matches: 8. The CDR3 covers 14 residues. CDR3 coding DNA: TGTGCCAGCAGCTCCGGACAGGGGGCCGGAGCAGCTTTCTTT. Translating it yields CASSSGQGAGAAFF.

The V and J genes are TRBV27 and TRBJ2-3; TRBD2 aligns across 14 bases. The J segment lost 8 bases and the V segment lost 3 bases, leaving 10 bases of the junction unmatched. This CDR3 has 17 residues. Germline values: CDR1 MNHEY, CDR2 SMNVEV (reference sequence). CDR3 sequence (DNA): TGTGCCAGCAGTTTCGGACGACCGGGACTAGCGGGGGCTACGCAGTATTTT. Residues: CASSFGRPGLAGATQYF.

The chain is built from TRBV20-1 and TRBJ1-2, with D maybe TRBD1 (5 bases). This CDR3 spans 13 amino acids. Germline V gene lookup returns CDR1 DFQATT and CDR2 SNEGSKA (reference sequence). Trimming took off 3 bases at V and 3 bases at J, with 11 bases between the two ends. The CDR3 DNA reads as TGCAGTGCTAGCGGCTTAGGGGACTATGGCTACACCTTC. Protein product: CSASGLGDYGYTF.

The chain couples TRBV5-4 to TRBJ1-6, with D unclear. Germline CDR1 reads SGHNT; CDR2 reads YYREEE (reference sequence). This CDR3 has 14 amino acids. V was trimmed by 4 bases and J by 7 bases, leaving 12 bases between them. This CDR3 reads CASSPQRGNSPLHF. The CDR3 DNA is TGTGCCAGCAGCCCCCAAAGAGGAAATTCACCCCTCCACTTT. The full variable domain, its missing parts supplied by reference TRBV5-4 and TRBJ1-6, is ETGVTQSPTHLIKTRGQQVTLRCSSQSGHNTVSWYQQALGQGPQFIFQYYREEENGRGNFPPRFSGLQFPNYSSELNVNALELDDSALYLCASSPQRGNSPLHFGNGTRLTVT.